The T cell receptor beta chain described here comes from a study of T cell changes during pregnancy in multiple sclerosis. Germline-derived CDR1 and CDR2 are SEHNR and FQNEAQ (reference sequence). The CDR3 runs 13 residues. With 5 bases clipped from V and 8 bases from J, the junction kept 6 bases outside the gene matches. Sequencing used immunoSEQ multiplex PCR; TCRdb keeps in-frame clones, though not all of them. The sample holds some 90,000 clones; 92% are singletons and the top ten take 1.5% to 1.9%. The V gene is TRBV7-9, the J gene TRBJ1-2, with TRBD1 matching over 9 bases. Sequencing was performed on peripheral blood, taken in the first trimester of pregnancy. The TCR originated in a female donor with multiple sclerosis, enrolled in a pregnancy study. The DNA of the CDR3 is TGTGCCAGCAGCCAGAACAGGGGGCGAGGCTACACCTTC. Amino acid sequence: CASSQNRGRGYTF.